Listed here are 22 T cell receptor beta chains from one sample, sequenced in a study of blood T cell repertoires in COVID-19. The protocol was immunoSEQ multiplex PCR, while the TCRdb copy is restricted to in-frame clones and leaves out a portion. The sample carries under 300,000 clones, roughly nine tenths recorded once. Source material: PBMCs or T cells enriched from blood (not recorded which). Receptors originate from a woman aged 25 to 45 with acute COVID-19.

This clone appeared a single time. The chain has TRBV9 and TRBJ1-2, with D maybe TRBD1 (5 bases). The V gene lost 4 bases and the J gene lost 8 bases, with 9 bases spanning the gap. Germline CDR1 is SGDLS and CDR2 is YYNGEE. The CDR3 length is 11 residues. The CDR3 spells CASSTRAGYTF. As DNA, the CDR3 is TGTGCCAGCAGCACCAGGGCGGGCTACACCTTC.

The chain has TRBV3-1 (or the pseudogene TRBV3-2) and TRBJ1-1, with 9 bases lining up with TRBD1. V dropped 6 bases and J dropped 1; count of bases not matched to a gene: 9. The length of the CDR3 is 16 residues. CDR1 LGHDT and CDR2 YNNKEL come from the germline V gene (reference sequence). The CDR3: CASRLQGARTNTEAFF. The CDR3 nucleotides read TGTGCCAGCAGGCTACAGGGGGCCCGGACGAACACTGAAGCTTTCTTT.

DNA of the CDR3: TGTGCCAGCAGCGTAGGAGGGGGCTCCCTCAATGAGCAGTTCTTC. This encodes CASSVGGGSLNEQFF. This chain connects TRBV9 to TRBJ2-1, with 7 bases fitting TRBD1. The CDR3 runs to 15 residues. Germline V gene lookup returns CDR1 SGDLS and CDR2 YYNGEE. J was trimmed by 6 bases and V by 0 bases; bases with no gene match: 6. Full variable domain (remainder filled in from reference TRBV9 and TRBJ2-1): DSGVTQTPKHLITATGQRVTLRCSPRSGDLSVYWYQQSLDQGLQFLIQYYNGEERAKGNILERFSAQQFPDLHSELNLSSLELGDSALYFCASSVGGGSLNEQFFGPGTRLTVL.

This chain uses TRBV5-4 with TRBJ2-7; D is undetermined. Germline values: CDR1 SGHNT, CDR2 YYREEE (reference sequence). With 0 bases removed from V and 7 bases from J, the gap between germline ends came to 8 bases. This CDR3 has 12 amino acids. CDR3 residues: CASSLAGEEQYF. The CDR3 DNA is TGTGCCAGCAGCTTGGCCGGAGAGGAGCAGTACTTC.

The chain joins TRBV30 to TRBJ2-4; tentatively, D is TRBD2 (5 bases). Trimming left V 4 bases short and J 0 bases short, with 28 bases between. The CDR3 sequence is 20 residues long. Looked up from germline, CDR1 is GTSNPN and CDR2 is SVGIG (reference sequence). DNA of the CDR3: TGTGCCTGGACCTCCGGCGGGCGGGCAGGTTTCGGGTTAGCCAAAAACATTCAGTACTTC. It codes for CAWTSGGRAGFGLAKNIQYF.

The gene calls are TRBV4-1 and TRBJ2-2; 10 nucleotides line up with TRBD1. The CDR3 is 15 residues long. The V and J ends lost 1 base and 5 bases, in that order; junction bases with no gene match: 1. Germline CDR1 MGHRA, CDR2 YSYEKL. The CDR3 spells CASSQGGQGTGELFF. CDR3 bases: TGCGCCAGCAGCCAAGGGGGACAGGGGACCGGGGAGCTGTTTTTT.

V gene TRBV19 combines with J gene TRBJ2-2; unclear D gene. This CDR3 has 15 residues. V was shortened by 7 bases and J by 2 bases, with 14 bases between the two germline ends. The germline V gene has CDR1 LNHDA and CDR2 SQIVND (reference sequence). The CDR3 DNA reads as TGTGCCAGTAAACAGTGGCAGACCAACACCGGGGAGCTGTTTTTT. Translating it yields CASKQWQTNTGELFF.

The chain joins TRBV4-2 to TRBJ2-1; 12 positions match TRBD2. With V trimmed by 2 bases and J by 7 bases, 9 bases remained unmatched. The length of the CDR3 is 17 residues. Per germline, CDR1 LGHNA and CDR2 YNFKEQ. The CDR3 sequence: CASSQLGGLAGPNEQFF. The CDR3 region has the DNA TGTGCCAGCAGCCAACTGGGAGGACTAGCGGGGCCGAATGAGCAGTTCTTC.

In this sample, this clone turned up once. This chain links TRBV5-6 with TRBJ1-1, with unresolved D. CDR3 length: 13 residues. Trimming left V 1 base short and J 3 bases short, with 7 bases between. The germline CDR1 and CDR2 sequences are SGHDT and YYEEEE. In DNA, the CDR3 is TGTGCCAGCAGCTTGATTTCCGACACTGAAGCTTTCTTT. As protein: CASSLISDTEAFF.

This clone was observed a few times. The rearrangement uses TRBV19 and TRBJ2-3, with a tentative D call TRBD2 (5 bases). CDR3 size: 15 residues. Germline-derived CDR1 and CDR2 are LNHDA and SQIVND (reference sequence). V was cut by 7 bases and J by 0 bases, with 14 bases left in between. The CDR3 sequence: CASKPGSASTDTQYF. The CDR3 DNA is TGTGCCAGTAAGCCTGGTAGCGCGAGCACAGATACGCAGTATTTT.

The chain is built from TRBV11-3 and TRBJ2-2; 8 bases map to TRBD1. The germline gives CDR1 SGHNT, CDR2 YENEEA. This CDR3 is 16 amino acids long. Trimming took 1 base from V and 2 from J; bases not matched to a gene: 3. CDR3: CASSLGGTGNTGELFF. The CDR3, as DNA: TGTGCCAGCAGCTTAGGAGGGACAGGCAACACCGGGGAGCTGTTTTTT.

This sequence joins TRBV5-4 and TRBJ2-7; D perhaps matches TRBD2 (5 bases). The length of the CDR3 is 13 residues. Trimming removed 3 bases from V and 2 bases from J, with 9 bases in between. Germline values: CDR1 SGHNT, CDR2 YYREEE (reference sequence). DNA of the CDR3: TGTGCCAGCAGCTCCGGGAACACCTACGAGCAGTACTTC. Amino acid sequence: CASSSGNTYEQYF. Full variable domain (missing parts from reference TRBV5-4 and TRBJ2-7): ETGVTQSPTHLIKTRGQQVTLRCSSQSGHNTVSWYQQALGQGPQFIFQYYREEENGRGNFPPRFSGLQFPNYSSELNVNALELDDSALYLCASSSGNTYEQYFGPGTRLTVT.

This chain links TRBV7-9 with TRBJ2-5, with D possibly TRBD2 on 6 matching bases. The CDR3 length is 16 residues. The V gene lost 3 bases and the J gene lost 2 bases, with 16 bases spanning the gap. In germline, CDR1 is SEHNR, CDR2 FQNEAQ (reference sequence). The CDR3 protein is CASSFLELRDQETQYF. The CDR3 nucleotides are TGTGCCAGCAGCTTCTTGGAGCTGCGGGATCAAGAGACCCAGTACTTC. The full variable domain, in which reference TRBV7-9 and TRBJ2-5 provide the parts outside the CDR3, is DTGVSQNPRHKITKRGQNVTFRCDPISEHNRLYWYRQTLGQGPEFLTYFQNEAQLEKSRLLSDRFSAERPKGSFSTLEIQRTEQGDSAMYLCASSFLELRDQETQYFGPGTRLLVL.

The chain carries TRBV5-1 and TRBJ2-5, with 10 bases aligning to TRBD1. The ends lost 4 bases at V and 5 bases at J; junction bases unmatched: 5. From germline, CDR1 is SGHRS and CDR2 YFSETQ. This CDR3 has 14 residues. CDR3 sequence: CASSPGQGPETQYF. As DNA, the CDR3 is TGCGCCAGCAGCCCGGGACAGGGGCCCGAGACCCAGTACTTC.

The table lists this clone with a few counts. This chain connects TRBV27 to TRBJ1-2; 10 bases are a match to TRBD1. The CDR3 loop spans 17 amino acids. Germline V gene lookup returns CDR1 MNHEY and CDR2 SMNVEV (reference sequence). The trim removed 5 bases at V and 8 bases at J, leaving 17 bases unmatched. CDR3 residues: CASSRIGGMGQGYGYTF. CDR3 in DNA: TGTGCCAGCAGTCGAATTGGGGGGATGGGACAGGGGTACGGCTACACCTTC.

The genes are TRBV28 and TRBJ2-7; 13 bases align to TRBD2. Per the germline V gene, CDR1 is MDHEN and CDR2 is SYDVKM. V shed 8 bases, J shed 2 bases, and the junction held 12 bases outside the gene matches. The CDR3 has 17 residues. Here the CDR3 DNA reads TGTGCCAGCGGACCTCGGGGACTAGCGGGACGTCCCTACGAGCAGTACTTC. Its translation is CASGPRGLAGRPYEQYF.

The gene calls are TRBV28 and TRBJ1-2; 8 nucleotides align to TRBD1. The CDR3 totals 14 residues. Germline V CDR1 and CDR2: MDHEN, SYDVKM. V lost 4 bases, J lost 5 bases, and 6 bases stayed unmatched. In DNA form, the CDR3 reads TGTGCCAGCAGTTCCGGGACAGGCGAATATGGCTACACCTTC. It specifies CASSSGTGEYGYTF.

The chain uses TRBV5-1 and TRBJ2-3; D might be TRBD2 (5 bases). CDR3 length: 14 amino acids. The V end was cut by 5 bases, the J end by 2 bases, with 12 bases between. Germline CDR1 is SGHRS and CDR2 is YFSETQ. CDR3 sequence reads: CASRLEGFTDTQYF. The DNA for the CDR3 is TGCGCCAGCAGACTAGAGGGTTTCACAGATACGCAGTATTTT.

The V call is TRBV30, the J call TRBJ2-4, with TRBD1 as a possible D gene (5 bases). The germline gives CDR1 GTSNPN, CDR2 SVGIG (reference sequence). The ends were cut back, 0 bases at V and 3 bases at J, with 12 bases in the middle. The CDR3 is 15 residues long. The DNA for the CDR3 is TGTGCCTGGAGTGTACGGACACTGCTCAAAAACATTCAGTACTTC. This sequence encodes CAWSVRTLLKNIQYF.

This clone has just one count. V usage is TRBV19 and J usage is TRBJ2-1, with 8 positions matching TRBD2. CDR3 length equals 17 residues. Germline V lookup: CDR1 LNHDA, CDR2 SQIVND (reference sequence). After removal of 9 bases from V and 4 bases from J, the junction contained 17 bases not matched to a gene. This CDR3 is CASRGLDQPGSYNEQFF. The CDR3 coding sequence is TGTGCCAGCAGGGGACTAGACCAACCGGGCTCTTACAATGAGCAGTTCTTC. Together with reference TRBV19 and TRBJ2-1, the CDR3 gives the full variable domain: DGGITQSPKYLFRKEGQNVTLSCEQNLNHDAMYWYRQDPGQGLRLIYYSQIVNDFQKGDIAEGYSVSREKKESFPLTVTSAQKNPTAFYLCASRGLDQPGSYNEQFFGPGTRLTVL.

This clone has only one observation. The CDR3: CASRASGANVLTF. CDR3 coding DNA: TGTGCCAGCAGGGCCTCTGGGGCCAACGTCCTGACTTTC. The chain is built from TRBV28 and TRBJ2-6; no reliable D call. The V and J ends lost 6 bases and 0 bases respectively, with 3 bases between them. Germline V gives CDR1 MDHEN, CDR2 SYDVKM. This CDR3 contains 13 residues.

V and J are TRBV6-4 and TRBJ2-3; 7 bases align to TRBD1. The V segment lost 0 bases and the J segment 9 bases; nucleotides outside the gene matches: 12. The CDR3 consists of 16 residues. Germline V lookup: CDR1 MRHNA, CDR2 SNTAGT. This chain's CDR3 is CASSDSRDSSTGTQYF. DNA for the CDR3: TGTGCCAGCAGTGACTCCCGGGACAGCTCGACAGGGACGCAGTATTTT.